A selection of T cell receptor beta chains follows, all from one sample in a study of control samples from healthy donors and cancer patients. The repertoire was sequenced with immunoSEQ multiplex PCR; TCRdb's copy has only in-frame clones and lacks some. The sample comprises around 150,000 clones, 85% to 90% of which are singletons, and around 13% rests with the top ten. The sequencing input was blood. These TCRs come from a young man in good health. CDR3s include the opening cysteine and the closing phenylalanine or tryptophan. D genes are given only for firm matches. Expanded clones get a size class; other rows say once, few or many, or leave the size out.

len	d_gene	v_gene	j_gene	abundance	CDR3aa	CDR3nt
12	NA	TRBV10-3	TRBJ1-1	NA	CAISARDGEAFF	TGTGCCATCAGTGCTAGGGATGGAGAAGCTTTCTTT
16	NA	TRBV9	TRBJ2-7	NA	CASSVGPSASSYEQYF	TGTGCCAGCAGCGTAGGACCTAGCGCTAGCTCCTACGAGCAGTACTTC
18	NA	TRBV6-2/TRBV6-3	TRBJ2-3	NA	CASSYSPQEVGGVDTQYF	TGTGCCAGCAGTTACTCGCCCCAGGAAGTTGGCGGGGTTGATACGCAGTATTTT
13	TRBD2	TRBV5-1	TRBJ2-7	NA	CASSPIAGASQYF	TGCGCCAGCAGCCCCATAGCGGGAGCGTCGCAGTACTTC
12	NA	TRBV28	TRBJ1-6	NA	CASTLPGGSLHF	TGTGCCAGCACCTTACCGGGAGGATCCCTCCACTTT
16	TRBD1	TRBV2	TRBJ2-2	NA	CASKPAGTGGSGELFF	TGTGCCAGCAAACCCGCCGGGACAGGGGGCAGCGGGGAGCTGTTTTTT
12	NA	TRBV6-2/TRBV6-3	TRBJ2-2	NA	CASSTNTGELFF	TGTGCCAGCAGTACTAACACCGGGGAGCTGTTTTTT
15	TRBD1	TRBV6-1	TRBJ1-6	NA	CASSEIQGRNSPLHF	TGTGCCAGCAGTGAAATACAGGGGAGGAATTCACCCCTCCACTTT
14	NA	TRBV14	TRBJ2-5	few	CASSPFPSRETQYF	TGTGCCAGCAGCCCTTTCCCTAGCAGAGAGACCCAGTACTTC
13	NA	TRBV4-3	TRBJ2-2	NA	CASSQSGTGELFF	TGCGCCAGCAGCCAGTCCGGCACCGGGGAGCTGTTTTTT
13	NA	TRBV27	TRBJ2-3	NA	CASSPRWPDTQYF	TGTGCCAGCAGCCCTAGGTGGCCAGATACGCAGTATTTT
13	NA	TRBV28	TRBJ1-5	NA	CASSLGIYQPQHF	TGTGCCAGCAGTTTGGGGATTTATCAGCCCCAGCATTTT
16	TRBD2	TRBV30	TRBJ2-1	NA	CAWSKALAGGGNEQFF	TGTGCCTGGAGTAAGGCACTAGCGGGAGGTGGCAATGAGCAGTTCTTC
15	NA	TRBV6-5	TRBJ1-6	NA	CASSYRGPENSPLHF	TGTGCCAGCAGTTACCGGGGGCCGGAAAATTCACCCCTCCACTTT
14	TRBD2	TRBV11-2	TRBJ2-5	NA	CASSYQREIETQYF	TGTGCCAGCAGCTACCAGCGGGAGATCGAGACCCAGTACTTC
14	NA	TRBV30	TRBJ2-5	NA	CAWSRDGGDRTQYF	TGTGCCTGGAGTCGGGACGGGGGGGACAGGACCCAGTACTTC
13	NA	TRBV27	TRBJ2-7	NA	CASSRQGPYEQYF	TGTGCCAGCAGTAGGCAGGGGCCCTACGAGCAGTACTTC
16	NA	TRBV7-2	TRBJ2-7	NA	CASSSSLWASLYEQYF	TGTGCCAGCAGCTCCTCCTTGTGGGCGTCTCTTTACGAGCAGTACTTC
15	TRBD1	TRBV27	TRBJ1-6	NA	CASSWGTGGRSPLHF	TGTGCCAGCAGTTGGGGGACAGGGGGCCGTTCACCCCTCCACTTT
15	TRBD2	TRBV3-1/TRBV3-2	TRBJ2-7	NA	CASSQAGGVGYEQYF	TGTGCCAGCAGCCAGGCGGGAGGTGTCGGGTACGAGCAGTACTTC
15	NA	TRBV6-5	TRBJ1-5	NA	CASSGEGLVNQPQHF	TGTGCCAGCAGCGGAGAGGGGCTCGTCAATCAGCCCCAGCATTTT
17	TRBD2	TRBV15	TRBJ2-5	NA	CATSYPVIAGPQETQYF	TGTGCCACCAGCTACCCCGTAATAGCGGGGCCCCAAGAGACCCAGTACTTC
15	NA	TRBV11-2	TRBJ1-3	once	CASSLAGNSGNTIYF	TGTGCCAGCAGCTTAGCCGGGAACTCTGGAAACACCATATATTTT
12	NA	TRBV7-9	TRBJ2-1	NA	CASSFRRGEQFF	TGTGCCAGCAGCTTCCGCAGGGGTGAGCAGTTCTTC
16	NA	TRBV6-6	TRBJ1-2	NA	CASSSDLSRSNYGYTF	TGTGCCAGCAGTTCCGATCTCAGCCGATCTAACTATGGCTACACCTTC
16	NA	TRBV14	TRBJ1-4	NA	CASSQEKTQRREKLFF	TGTGCCAGCAGCCAAGAGAAGACCCAGAGGCGGGAAAAACTGTTTTTT
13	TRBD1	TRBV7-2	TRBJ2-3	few	CASRTGVADTQYF	TGTGCCAGCAGGACAGGGGTAGCGGATACGCAGTATTTT
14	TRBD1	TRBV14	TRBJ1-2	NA	CASSRDRVSIGYTF	TGTGCCAGCAGCAGGGACAGGGTCTCGATCGGCTACACCTTC
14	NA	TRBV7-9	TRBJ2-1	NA	CASSSSTASAEQFF	TGTGCCAGCAGCTCTTCGACGGCTTCGGCCGAGCAGTTCTTC